This T cell receptor beta chain is drawn from a study of cytomegalovirus exposure and HLA in healthy donors. Germline V gene data show CDR1 as LNHDA and CDR2 as SQIVND (reference sequence). The CDR3 length is 14 residues. The PCR contained 60 Vbeta and 13 Jbeta primers. Method: immunoSEQ multiplex PCR; TCRdb's copy keeps in-frame clones and lacks some. The sample yields fewer than 250,000 clones, roughly 77% seen once. This clone was seen once. This sequence was found in a man aged 35 to 55 in good health and CMV-seropositive. The chain recombines TRBV19 with TRBJ2-5; 8 bases match TRBD2. The assigned J gene may be wrong: the sequence end matches TRBJ2-7 better. The sequencing sample was made of PBMCs. The CDR3 DNA follows: TGTGCCAGTAGTATTGGTCCGGGAGGGTACGAGCAGTACTTC. This sequence encodes CASSIGPGGYEQYF.